The rows below give T cell receptor beta chains drawn from one sample of a study of spatial heterogeneity in lung cancer. TCRdb ran MiXCR on the 5' RACE reads and lists one entry per CDR3 protein. Here the sample spans tens of thousands of distinct CDR3 sequences, 9.5% to 15% being singletons. The material sequenced was PBMCs, taken at surgery. These TCRs come from a male donor with early-stage non-small cell lung cancer. The CDR3 runs from the conserved cysteine through the conserved F or W. D genes are given only for firm matches. Rows give clone size only sometimes, using once, few, many, or a class for an expanded clone.

d_gene	v_gene	abundance	j_gene	CDR3aa	CDR3nt
TRBD1	TRBV25-1	.	TRBJ2-7	CASSVGQGVPAIF	TGTGCCAGCAGTGTGGGACAGGGAGTCCCCGCCATTTTC
.	TRBV6-2/TRBV6-3	many	TRBJ1-2	CASSYSWTDYNYGYTF	TGTGCCAGCAGTTACTCTTGGACAGATTACAACTATGGCTACACCTTC
.	TRBV6-2/TRBV6-3	.	TRBJ2-2	CATHHGPTGELFF	TGTGCCACCCACCACGGCCCCACCGGGGAGCTGTTTTTT
.	TRBV5-5	.	TRBJ2-1	CASSFVERWFF	TGTGCCAGCAGCTTCGTGGAGAGGTGGTTCTTC
.	TRBV28	many	TRBJ2-7	CASSSLGAWYEQYF	TGTGCCAGCAGCTCTCTGGGGGCTTGGTACGAGCAGTACTTC
TRBD2	TRBV28	once	TRBJ2-2	CASSKETGLSWNTGELFF	TGTGCCAGCAGTAAAGAAACGGGACTATCGTGGAACACCGGGGAGCTGTTTTTT
.	TRBV20-1	.	TRBJ1-2	CSAPDKIYGYTF	TGCAGTGCCCCGGACAAGATCTATGGCTACACCTTC
.	TRBV28	.	TRBJ1-2	CASSSPGAGYTF	TGTGCCAGCAGTTCTCCAGGGGCGGGCTACACCTTC
.	TRBV20-1	few	TRBJ1-3	CSAAREGVVRGNTIYF	TGCAGTGCTGCCAGAGAAGGGGTCGTAAGGGGAAACACCATATATTTT
.	TRBV6-2/TRBV6-3	many	TRBJ1-5	CASSYRRGTSNQPQHF	TGTGCCAGCAGTTACCGTCGAGGGACGAGCAATCAGCCCCAGCATTTT
.	TRBV9	many	TRBJ1-1	CASSVAPGQNTEAFF	TGTGCCAGCAGCGTAGCTCCGGGGCAGAACACTGAAGCTTTCTTT
TRBD2	TRBV5-1	few	TRBJ2-7	CASSTGGTPYEQYF	TGCGCCAGCAGCACGGGGGGGACACCATACGAGCAGTACTTC
.	TRBV7-2	.	TRBJ2-7	CASSPSLVGTYEQYF	TGTGCCAGCAGCCCCTCCCTCGTAGGGACCTACGAGCAGTACTTC
.	TRBV9	many	TRBJ2-3	CASSMSGRTDTQYF	TGTGCCAGCAGCATGTCGGGCAGGACAGATACGCAGTATTTT
TRBD2	TRBV4-3	few	TRBJ2-3	CASSQGWSGRRADTQYF	TGCGCCAGCAGCCAAGGTTGGAGCGGGAGGAGGGCAGATACGCAGTATTTT
.	TRBV18	.	TRBJ1-1	CASSRGDTEAFF	TGTGCCAGCTCACGGGGAGACACTGAAGCTTTCTTT
.	TRBV14	few	TRBJ1-5	CASSQGGQPQHF	TGTGCCAGCAGCCAAGGAGGTCAGCCCCAGCATTTT
.	TRBV29-1	.	TRBJ1-2	CSVEESGPGYTF	TGCAGCGTTGAAGAATCGGGGCCTGGCTACACCTTC
TRBD2	TRBV6-5	few	TRBJ2-3	CASSRGASGSTDTQYF	TGTGCCAGCAGCCGCGGCGCTAGCGGTAGCACAGATACGCAGTATTTT
.	TRBV9	.	TRBJ2-5	CASSVGAANQETQYF	TGTGCCAGCAGCGTAGGAGCGGCCAACCAAGAGACCCAGTACTTC
.	TRBV20-1	.	TRBJ1-4	CSARRVANEKLFF	TGCAGTGCTAGAAGGGTGGCTAATGAAAAACTGTTTTTT
.	TRBV12-3/TRBV12-4	.	TRBJ1-1	CASSLKSFGNSNTEAFF	TGTGCCAGCAGTTTAAAATCCTTCGGAAACTCGAACACTGAAGCTTTCTTT
.	TRBV9	.	TRBJ2-5	CASSVEGQETQYF	TGTGCCAGCAGCGTAGAGGGGCAAGAGACCCAGTACTTC
TRBD2	TRBV24-1	.	TRBJ2-1	CATSDSRQTSGSMNEQFF	TGTGCCACCAGTGATTCCAGGCAGACTAGCGGGAGTATGAATGAGCAGTTCTTC
.	TRBV28	few	TRBJ2-5	CASTEGGLETQYF	TGTGCCAGCACCGAGGGGGGGCTAGAGACCCAGTACTTC
.	TRBV29-1	.	TRBJ2-7	CSGRDGGSYEQYF	TGCAGCGGCCGGGACGGCGGCTCCTACGAGCAGTACTTC
.	TRBV5-1	.	TRBJ1-3	CASSWDGSGNTIYF	TGCGCCAGCAGCTGGGACGGCTCTGGAAACACCATATATTTT
.	TRBV6-2/TRBV6-3	.	TRBJ2-3	CASSYGSSSTDTQYF	TGTGCCAGCAGTTACGGCTCATCTAGCACAGATACGCAGTATTTT
.	TRBV6-6	few	TRBJ1-5	CASTPGVSSNQPQHF	TGTGCCAGCACCCCAGGGGTTTCGAGCAATCAGCCCCAGCATTTT
.	TRBV20-1	few	TRBJ1-5	CSASQGGQPQHF	TGCAGTGCATCACAGGGTGGCCAGCCCCAGCATTTT
TRBD2	TRBV20-1	many	TRBJ2-1	CSARWSEAGPNEQFF	TGCAGTGCTAGATGGTCAGAAGCGGGGCCCAATGAGCAGTTCTTC
TRBD2	TRBV4-2	.	TRBJ2-1	CASSQEVGGGRPHNEQFF	TGTGCCAGCAGCCAAGAGGTGGGCGGCGGGAGGCCCCACAATGAGCAGTTCTTC
.	TRBV28	.	TRBJ2-7	CASSLWTAHTYEQYF	TGTGCCAGCAGTTTATGGACAGCGCACACCTACGAGCAGTACTTC
.	TRBV7-9	.	TRBJ1-5	CASSLEAGNQGNQPQHF	TGTGCCAGCAGCTTAGAAGCGGGGAATCAGGGCAATCAGCCCCAGCATTTT
TRBD2	TRBV6-5	.	TRBJ2-1	CASSQAGGRLNEQFF	TGTGCCAGCAGTCAAGCGGGGGGGCGTCTCAATGAGCAGTTCTTC
.	TRBV6-2/TRBV6-3	many	TRBJ2-7	CASSYYLGYEQYF	TGTGCCAGCAGTTACTACCTGGGTTACGAGCAGTACTTC
.	TRBV6-2/TRBV6-3	.	TRBJ2-7	CASSYVSAYEQYF	TGTGCCAGCAGTTACGTTTCGGCCTACGAGCAGTACTTC
.	TRBV7-6	many	TRBJ2-7	CASSLGEPYEQYF	TGTGCCAGCAGCTTAGGGGAACCCTACGAGCAGTACTTC
.	TRBV3-1	few	TRBJ1-2	CASSYSGLNGYTF	TGTGCCAGCAGCTATTCCGGCCTCAATGGCTACACCTTC
.	TRBV28	.	TRBJ1-2	CASSSGIANYGYTF	TGTGCCAGCAGCTCAGGGATAGCTAACTATGGCTACACCTTC
TRBD2	TRBV6-2/TRBV6-3	few	TRBJ2-1	CASTPEKLASGARSSYNEQFF	TGTGCCAGCACCCCGGAGAAACTAGCTAGCGGGGCTAGGAGCTCCTACAATGAGCAGTTCTTC
.	TRBV27	few	TRBJ1-5	CASSLRVASNQPQHF	TGTGCCAGCAGTTTACGGGTGGCCAGCAATCAGCCCCAGCATTTT
TRBD1	TRBV6-2/TRBV6-3	few	TRBJ1-6	CASSSHLTGRNSPLHF	TGTGCCAGCAGTTCTCATTTGACAGGGCGTAATTCACCCCTCCACTTT
.	TRBV20-1	.	TRBJ2-2	CSATPAGRGPGELFF	TGCAGTGCTACTCCAGCGGGTCGAGGTCCCGGGGAGCTGTTTTTT
TRBD1	TRBV7-2	.	TRBJ1-6	CASSNRQGGNSPLHF	TGTGCCAGCAGCAACCGACAGGGGGGTAATTCACCCCTCCACTTT
TRBD2	TRBV12-3/TRBV12-4	few	TRBJ2-1	CASSRRTSGSSYNEQFF	TGTGCCAGCAGCCGACGCACTAGCGGGAGCTCCTACAATGAGCAGTTCTTC
TRBD1	TRBV7-2	many	TRBJ1-2	CASSLVGGSNYGYTF	TGTGCCAGCAGCTTAGTAGGGGGCAGCAACTATGGCTACACCTTC
.	TRBV7-9	few	TRBJ1-1	CASSLARTANTEAFF	TGTGCCAGCAGCTTAGCGCGGACAGCGAACACTGAAGCTTTCTTT
.	TRBV28	few	TRBJ1-6	CASRSRLYNSPLHF	TGTGCCAGCAGGTCGCGGTTATATAATTCACCCCTCCACTTT
.	TRBV2	.	TRBJ2-2	CASRSIGTTGELFF	TGTGCCAGCAGGTCCATTGGGACCACCGGGGAGCTGTTTTTT
TRBD1	TRBV5-1	many	TRBJ2-7	CASSKGQAYEQYF	TGCGCCAGCAGCAAGGGACAGGCCTACGAGCAGTACTTC
.	TRBV4-1	.	TRBJ2-4	CASSQDALGPAKNIQYF	TGCGCCAGCAGCCAGGACGCCTTGGGGCCCGCCAAAAACATTCAGTACTTC
.	TRBV7-2	.	TRBJ2-7	CASSLGGGTYEQYF	TGTGCCAGCAGCTTAGGTGGCGGAACCTACGAGCAGTACTTC
.	TRBV11-1	.	TRBJ2-7	CASSLDSRRDISYEQYF	TGTGCCAGCAGCTTAGATTCACGGCGGGACATCTCCTACGAGCAGTACTTC
.	TRBV7-9	few	TRBJ2-7	CASSRWGGEQYF	TGTGCCAGCTCCCGCTGGGGCGGCGAGCAGTACTTC
TRBD2	TRBV6-5	.	TRBJ2-2	CASRQRGRTGELFF	TGTGCCAGCAGACAGCGGGGGAGGACCGGGGAGCTGTTTTTT
TRBD2	TRBV20-1	.	TRBJ2-6	CSARRTSRSPGANVLTF	TGCAGTGCTAGAAGGACTAGTAGGTCCCCTGGGGCCAACGTCCTGACTTTC